This TCR beta chain was profiled in a study of CD8+ T cells in alopecia areata. The treatment denotes: oral pan-JAK inhibitor, 5-10 mg twice daily. Broader study findings: Resident alphabeta T cells of normal skin are also sequenced in scalp samples. Administration of tofacitinib significantly diminished scalp clonality and expanded CD8+ clones within the top 100.

Extracted from the samples, RNA was reverse transcribed into cDNA to serve as the sequencing template. Only in-frame clones appear in the TCRdb table, and some are missing; sequencing was by immunoSEQ multiplex PCR. The sample holds approximately 210,000 clones, more than 55% seen once. This clone was seen more than once but under ten times. Its target is unknown. The germline gives CDR1 SGHRS, CDR2 YFSETQ. This CDR3 is built from 14 residues. The ends were cut back, 1 base at V and 2 bases at J, with 9 bases in the middle. The source material was CD4+ T cells sorted from blood, sampled between weeks 43 and 45, from a patient treated with tofacitinib. The chain is built from TRBV5-1 and TRBJ1-1; the D is unclear. This TCR was recovered from a human donor with alopecia areata. The CDR3 sequence: CASSLISGNTEAFF. The CDR3 nucleotides read TGCGCCAGCAGCTTGATTTCTGGAAACACTGAAGCTTTCTTT.